A single sample gave rise to the 26 T cell receptor beta chains below, sequenced in a study of shared clonotypes between healthy human individuals. Clones were read by immunoSEQ multiplex PCR, and TCRdb kept only the in-frame ones, dropping some. The sample consists of some 2,500,000 clones, about 90% of them appearing once. Sequencing was performed on naive CD4+ T cells from PBMCs. Subset denoted: CD45RA+ positively selected. These TCRs come from a man between 18 and 29 years old in good health. Some clones in this sample may be carry-over from other donors' samples.

J is TRBJ2-7 and V is TRBV18; 9 nucleotides line up with TRBD1. Germline V gene lookup returns CDR1 KGHSH and CDR2 LQKENI. This CDR3 is built from 17 residues. With V trimmed by 2 bases and J by 3 bases, 11 bases remained unmatched. The CDR3 loop is CASSPFGPGTGIYEQYF. The CDR3 DNA reads as TGTGCCAGCTCACCATTCGGACCCGGGACAGGGATCTACGAGCAGTACTTC.

The chain employs TRBV30 and TRBJ2-5, with D unresolved. The CDR3 length is 13 residues. Per germline, CDR1 GTSNPN and CDR2 SVGIG (reference sequence). V was shortened by 2 bases and J by 5 bases, with 12 bases between the two germline ends. CDR3 in amino acids: CAWSWTSSETQYF. The CDR3 bases are TGTGCCTGGAGTTGGACCAGCTCGGAGACCCAGTACTTC. The entire variable domain, with the rest obtained from reference TRBV30 and TRBJ2-5, is as follows: SQTIHQWPATLVQPVGSPLSLECTVEGTSNPNLYWYRQAAGRGLQLLFYSVGIGQISSEVPQNLSASRPQDRQFILSSKKLLLSDSGFYLCAWSWTSSETQYFGPGTRLLVL.

The rearrangement links TRBV7-2 to TRBJ2-7; 16 bases match TRBD2. Germline trimming cut 5 bases from V and 3 bases from J; bases unmatched to any gene: 4. This CDR3 has 16 residues. Germline V lookup: CDR1 SGHTA, CDR2 FQGNSA. The CDR3 loop reads CASSRGLAGGFYEQYF. DNA for the CDR3: TGTGCCAGCAGCCGGGGACTAGCGGGAGGGTTCTACGAGCAGTACTTC.

The rearrangement joins TRBV28 to TRBJ1-2; perhaps TRBD1 as D (6 bases). Germline V CDR1 and CDR2: MDHEN, SYDVKM. V was pared by 1 base and J by 8 bases, with 20 bases between. The CDR3 consists of 16 residues. CDR3 nucleotide sequence: TGTGCCAGCAGTTTATATTGGGACACCAGTGGCGGAGGCTACACCTTC. Translation: CASSLYWDTSGGGYTF.

The chain couples TRBV7-3 to TRBJ2-1, with no clear D. The CDR3 totals 13 residues. V lost 2 bases to trimming and J lost 5 bases, with 7 bases between them. CDR1 SGHTA and CDR2 FQGTGA come from the germline V gene. The CDR3 DNA reads TGTGCCAGCAGCTTAGAGGCCGACAATGAGCAGTTCTTC. Protein: CASSLEADNEQFF.

As for this clone: The same CDR3 can be traced to other DNA sequences in this sample. The chain combines TRBV5-1 with TRBJ2-5; D is uncertain. In germline, CDR1 is SGHRS, CDR2 YFSETQ. Trimming left V 2 bases short and J 4 bases short, with 6 bases between. The CDR3 covers 12 residues. CDR3 DNA sequence: TGCGCCAGCAGCTTATCCGGAGAGACCCAGTACTTC. It codes for CASSLSGETQYF.

On this clone: Other DNA variants within this sample encode the same CDR3. The chain links TRBV28 to TRBJ2-5; 8 nucleotides line up with TRBD1. The trim removed 3 bases at V and 2 bases at J, leaving 2 bases unmatched. CDR3 size: 14 residues. CDR1 is MDHEN, CDR2 SYDVKM, per germline. The CDR3 nucleotides are TGTGCCAGCAGTTTCAGGACAGGGCAAGAGACCCAGTACTTC. It yields the protein CASSFRTGQETQYF.

As regards this clone: One end of the junction fails to match germline, which may point to a read error. The chain recombines TRBV10-1 with TRBJ1-3, with D maybe TRBD1 (5 bases). Looked up from germline, CDR1 is WNHNN and CDR2 is SYGVQD (reference sequence). This CDR3 region has 12 residues. CDR3 sequence (DNA): TGCGCCAGCAGACTATTTCGTTGGGGGAGGCATTTT. Protein: CASRLFRWGRHF.

This chain joins TRBV16 and TRBJ2-3, with D uncertain. Germline V gene sequence: CDR1 KGHSY, CDR2 FQNENV. The CDR3 runs 12 residues. The V end was cut by 0 bases, the J end by 6 bases, with 4 bases between. For the CDR3, the DNA is TGTGCCAGCAGCCAATCGGAGGATACGCAGTATTTT. Amino acids: CASSQSEDTQYF.

In regard to this clone: Other nucleotide sequences in the sample specify the same CDR3. The chain recombines TRBV9 with TRBJ2-5; D remains ambiguous. V was trimmed by 3 bases and J by 5 bases, leaving 5 bases between them. CDR1 and CDR2 (germline): SGDLS, YYNGEE. The CDR3 is 11 amino acids. Written as DNA, the CDR3 is TGTGCCAGCAGCGCAAGGGAGACCCAGTACTTC. Protein: CASSARETQYF.

This clone was recorded only once. V usage is TRBV7-2 and J usage is TRBJ2-5; the D call may be TRBD1 or TRBD2 (6 bases each). Trimming left V 0 bases short and J 5 bases short, with 13 bases between. This CDR3 region has 15 residues. The germline V gene has CDR1 SGHTA and CDR2 FQGNSA. CDR3 protein: CASSLAGGLRETQYF. In DNA form, the CDR3 reads TGTGCCAGCAGCTTAGCGGGGGGCCTTCGGGAGACCCAGTACTTC.

The chain combines TRBV11-2 with TRBJ2-2; no firm D call. This CDR3 comprises 14 residues. V was cut by 1 base and J by 4 bases, with 7 bases left in between. Germline lookup yields CDR1 SGHAT and CDR2 FQNNGV. CDR3 in DNA: TGTGCCAGCAGCTTAGCGGGCCGCACCGGGGAGCTGTTTTTT. Protein: CASSLAGRTGELFF.

CDR3: CASSTPGQGLSTLHF. The CDR3 bases are TGTGCCAGCAGTACTCCGGGACAGGGTTTGTCAACCCTCCACTTT. The chain recombines TRBV28 with TRBJ1-6, with 9 nucleotides matching TRBD1. The CDR3 sequence is 15 residues long. V gave up 5 bases and J gave up 14 bases; unmatched junction bases: 13. Germline values: CDR1 MDHEN, CDR2 SYDVKM.

This sequence joins TRBV5-1 and TRBJ2-1; D is uncertain. CDR1 SGHRS and CDR2 YFSETQ come from the germline V gene. The V and J ends lost 0 bases and 7 bases respectively, with 20 bases between them. The CDR3 is made up of 17 amino acids. The CDR3 DNA reads as TGCGCCAGCAGCTTGGATTCCAGACATAACGCGGCGAATGAGCAGTTCTTC. Translating it yields CASSLDSRHNAANEQFF.

The V gene is TRBV7-2, the J gene TRBJ1-2, with a weak D call TRBD1 (6 bases). This CDR3 region has 14 residues. Germline V gene sequence: CDR1 SGHTA, CDR2 FQGNSA. V shed 5 bases and J shed 4 bases, with 14 bases lying between them. For the CDR3, the DNA is TGTGCCAGCAGCCCGGACAGTCGGACCTATGGCTACACCTTC. It translates to CASSPDSRTYGYTF.

A remark on this clone: This CDR3 is also generated by other DNA sequences in the sample. The chain is built from TRBV9 and TRBJ2-3, with unresolved D. Trimming removed 0 bases at V and 0 bases at J, with 8 bases between. The CDR3 is 15 amino acids. Germline CDR1 is SGDLS and CDR2 is YYNGEE. This CDR3 is CASSVGQPSTDTQYF. The CDR3 nucleotides are TGTGCCAGCAGCGTAGGGCAACCCAGCACAGATACGCAGTATTTT.

The CDR3 coding sequence is TGTGCCAGCAGTGAATGGGGGGCCGATCAGCCCCAGCATTTT. Its protein is CASSEWGADQPQHF. The J gene is TRBJ1-5, the V gene TRBV2; a possible D gene is TRBD1 (6 bases). V was shortened by 2 bases and J by 5 bases, with 10 bases between the two germline ends. The CDR3 runs 14 residues. The germline gives CDR1 SNHLY, CDR2 FYNNEI.

The V gene is TRBV9, the J gene TRBJ1-1; 11 nucleotides agree with TRBD1. Germline trimming cut 0 bases from V and 5 bases from J; bases unmatched to any gene: 12. There are 18 residues in the CDR3. Looked up from germline, CDR1 is SGDLS and CDR2 is YYNGEE. The CDR3 spells CASSVASGQGGSGTEAFF. DNA of the CDR3: TGTGCCAGCAGCGTAGCCTCGGGACAGGGGGGTTCGGGGACTGAAGCTTTCTTT.

On this clone itself: The identical CDR3 is also encoded by other nucleotide sequences in the sample. This rearrangement joins TRBV28 to TRBJ1-2, with unresolved D. Trimming cost V 6 bases and J 4 bases, with 6 bases left between them. Germline CDR1 and CDR2: MDHEN and SYDVKM. The CDR3 is made up of 11 amino acids. This CDR3 is CASSRSYGYTF. The CDR3 DNA is TGTGCCAGCAGCCGATCCTATGGCTACACCTTC.

This chain joins TRBV10-3 and TRBJ1-1, with 8 bases aligning to TRBD1. Germline V gene sequence: CDR1 ENHRY, CDR2 SYGVKD. The CDR3 consists of 14 residues. V lost 3 bases to trimming and J lost 6 bases; unmatched junction nucleotides: 6. The CDR3 nucleotides are TGTGCCATCAGTGACACAGGGGGTAGGGCTGAAGCTTTCTTT. Its protein is CAISDTGGRAEAFF.

The genes are TRBV5-4 and TRBJ1-3; weak D call: TRBD1 (5 bases). Trimming left V 4 bases short and J 2 bases short, with 16 bases between. The CDR3 totals 16 residues. Germline assignment: CDR1 SGHNT and CDR2 YYREEE (reference sequence). CDR3 nucleotide sequence: TGTGCCAGCAGCGACGGGGCAGGGAGGGCTGGAAACACCATATATTTT. Its protein is CASSDGAGRAGNTIYF.

This chain joins TRBV28 and TRBJ1-2; the D gene is possibly TRBD1 (6 bases). Trimming took off 6 bases at V and 2 bases at J, with 13 bases between the two ends. Germline CDR1 is MDHEN and CDR2 is SYDVKM. This CDR3 contains 14 residues. The CDR3 coding sequence is TGTGCCAGCAGCATATTCCAGGGGAACTATGGCTACACCTTC. This gives the protein CASSIFQGNYGYTF.

V is TRBV19 and J is TRBJ1-5; D perhaps matches TRBD1 (5 bases). Germline V gene data show CDR1 as LNHDA and CDR2 as SQIVND (reference sequence). This CDR3 has 15 residues. Trimming shortened V by 3 bases and J by 6 bases, and 15 bases separated the two germline ends. The CDR3 is CASSMGRVIGQPQHF. In DNA form, the CDR3 reads TGTGCCAGTAGTATGGGCAGGGTTATTGGTCAGCCCCAGCATTTT.

This clone has a single count. The chain employs TRBV7-9 and TRBJ2-7; a weak D match, TRBD2 (5 bases). The germline V and J ends were trimmed by 5 bases and 1 base, with 27 bases remaining between them. CDR1 and CDR2 (germline): SEHNR, FQNEAQ (reference sequence). The CDR3 sequence is 19 residues long. The DNA of the CDR3 is TGTGCCAGCAGCCACCCGGCGGGCGCCCCACGTGAAATTTCCTACGAGCAGTACTTC. Its translation: CASSHPAGAPREISYEQYF.

The chain employs TRBV9 and TRBJ1-1; D not resolved. There are 17 residues in the CDR3. Trimming pared 0 bases from V and 3 bases from J, leaving 18 bases between. Germline V gives CDR1 SGDLS, CDR2 YYNGEE. The CDR3 here is CASSVAGGGRTDTEAFF. CDR3 bases: TGTGCCAGCAGCGTAGCCGGCGGAGGACGGACGGACACTGAAGCTTTCTTT. Full variable domain (missing parts from reference TRBV9 and TRBJ1-1): DSGVTQTPKHLITATGQRVTLRCSPRSGDLSVYWYQQSLDQGLQFLIQYYNGEERAKGNILERFSAQQFPDLHSELNLSSLELGDSALYFCASSVAGGGRTDTEAFFGQGTRLTVV.

The chain couples TRBV5-1 to TRBJ2-4, with a weak D call TRBD1 (6 bases). The germline V and J ends were trimmed by 4 bases and 1 base, with 12 bases remaining between them. The CDR3 spans 15 residues. Germline V gene lookup returns CDR1 SGHRS and CDR2 YFSETQ. CDR3 nucleotides: TGCGCCAGCAGCGCAACCACAGGGGCCAAAAACATTCAGTACTTC. Its translation is CASSATTGAKNIQYF.